This T cell receptor (beta chain) was profiled in a study of shared clonotypes between healthy human individuals. The test was conducted at deep level. TCRdb keeps only in-frame clones here, not all; method: immunoSEQ multiplex PCR. The repertoire includes hundreds of thousands of clones, roughly 98% of them detected once, and 0.25% to 0.35% sits in the top ten. Only CD45RO-negative cells positively selected for CCR7 counted as naive CD8 cells, so terminally differentiated effector memory CD45RA+ cells were excluded. Findings and caveats of the study: Estimated clonotype richness was generally higher in naive than memory subsets.

In its sample, this clone was seen once. No antigen is known for it. Germline trimming cut 1 base from V and 3 bases from J; bases unmatched to any gene: 4. CDR3 length equals 16 residues. Germline-derived CDR1 and CDR2 are SGHVS and FNYEAQ. This chain joins TRBV7-6 and TRBJ2-1; 9 bases map to TRBD2. The sample taken for sequencing was naive CD8+ T cells sorted from blood. The receptor was isolated from a man aged 25-40 years in good health. The CDR3 region is CASSLEHSGSYNEQFF. CDR3 DNA: TGTGCCAGCAGCTTAGAGCATAGCGGGAGCTACAATGAGCAGTTCTTC.